Included here is one T cell receptor beta chain sequence, with context. Unmatched junction bases numbered 7, after V lost 1 base and J lost 6 bases. The germline V gene encodes CDR1 SGHRS and CDR2 YFSETQ. CDR3 length: 16 amino acids. The sample belongs to a study of control samples from healthy donors and cancer patients. Using immunoSEQ multiplex PCR, the repertoire was profiled, and TCRdb retains in-frame clones only, with some absent. The table includes around 110,000 clones, about 93% detected once. The rearrangement uses TRBV5-1 and TRBJ2-1, with 10 bases that match TRBD2. The receptor was derived from a man between 25 and 39 years old in good health. The specimen sequenced was blood. For the CDR3, the DNA is TGCGCCAGCAGCTTGAAGACTAGCGGGTCTCGCAATGAGCAGTTCTTC. Its protein is CASSLKTSGSRNEQFF.